Included here is one T cell receptor beta chain sequence, with context. What this receptor recognizes is not known. No much larger clone exists at a distance of one base, and base qualities are not known. Approximately 2 micrograms of genomic DNA were extracted from cryopreserved PBMCs for TCR beta library preparation. Longitudinal blood samples from CLL patients on ibrutinib monotherapy were analyzed using high-throughput TCR beta sequencing. The patients were enrolled in a single-center, open-label phase 2 trial of ibrutinib monotherapy. Via the germline V gene, CDR1 is MDHEN and CDR2 SYDVKM. V sheds 6 bases and J sheds 8 bases, leaving 5 bases between their ends. Reading from cysteine to phenylalanine, the CDR3 counts 11 amino acids. Only the CDR3 portion is preserved as DNA: 33 bases, with reading frame beginning at the first base. This specimen comes from a study of cytotoxic CD8 clonotypes in ibrutinib-treated CLL (dated by TCRdb to the early 2020s). Broadly, across the study: The cohort had about a dozen relapsed/refractory and more than 14 treatment-naive patients; 17 were IGHV unmutated. Responses were partial in some 24 patients and complete in 2; after median approximately 5.5 years follow-up, about 14 stayed in remission and some twelve progressed. Response samples were obtained after a median of 12 months of treatment, with a range of roughly 6 to 40 months. On average, each sample yielded around 250,000 productive templates and 80,000 to 95,000 productive rearrangements. Longitudinal samples were available for about 30% of the 86 trial participants. Cryopreserved peripheral blood mononuclear cells were obtained before treatment, at response, and at either sustained remission or disease progression. Results and caveats for the whole study, not just this receptor: Public clonotypes were rare and either contracted or stayed stable during treatment, and the rise in clonality at ibrutinib response reflected the expansion of private clonotypes. Baseline clonality exceeded that of age-matched healthy donors and correlated strongly with circulating CD8+ T-cell counts. Lymph node repertoires were not examined, and the timing of sampling was not matched between patients in sustained remission and those whose disease progressed. Clonality increased at ibrutinib response, stayed stable in sustained remission, and fell back toward baseline at progression.

The goal of deep resolution MiSeq sequencing was a depth between 1 in 1 million and 1 in 200,000 T cells, and coverage averaged 10x per clonotype. The immunoSEQ hsTCRB Kit was used to generate the TCR beta libraries. On the study's bioinformatics: Data were analyzed with ImmunoSEQ Data Assistant and ImmunoSEQ Analyzer, with V, D and J genes assigned per IMGT definitions. Clonality, which ranges from 0 to 1, was calculated as one minus the normalized Shannon entropy of productive rearrangement frequencies. Only overrepresented clonotypes making up at least 0.05% of the repertoire of each patient were included in the public clonotype analysis. Some 13 age-matched healthy donor repertoires from immuneACCESS served as clonality controls. TCRdb re-hosts the immuneACCESS table, in-frame sequences only. Its copies lack some clones; in the studies checked, an unresolved V gene accounts for under half of them, and the cause for the rest is not known. That table supplies the V and J calls and clone size; D and trimming were determined from the DNA. For this sample there are some 19,000 clones; about 84% appear just once. The ten most abundant clones make up 5% to 7% of the sample.

The rearranged chain carries TRBV28 and TRBJ1-6; the D segment cannot be called with confidence. The material sequenced was PBMCs, taken before ibrutinib treatment. This sequence originates from a human donor with chronic lymphocytic leukemia. The CDR3 in this case is CASRAYSPLHF. The DNA sequence is as follows: TGTGCCAGCAGGGCATATTCACCCCTCCACTTT.